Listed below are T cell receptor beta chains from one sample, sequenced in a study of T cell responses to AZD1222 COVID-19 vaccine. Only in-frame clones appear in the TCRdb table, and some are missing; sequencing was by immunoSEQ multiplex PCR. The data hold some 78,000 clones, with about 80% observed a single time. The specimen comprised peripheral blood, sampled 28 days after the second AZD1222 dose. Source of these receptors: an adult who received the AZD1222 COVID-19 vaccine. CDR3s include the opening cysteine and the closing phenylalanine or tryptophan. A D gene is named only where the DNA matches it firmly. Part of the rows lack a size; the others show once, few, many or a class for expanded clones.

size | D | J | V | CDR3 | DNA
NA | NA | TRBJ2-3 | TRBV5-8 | CASSPGSGTDTQYF | TGTGCCAGCAGCCCCGGTTCCGGCACAGATACGCAGTATTTT
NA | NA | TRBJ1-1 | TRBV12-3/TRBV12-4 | CASSLRGSTEAFF | TGTGCCAGCAGTTTAAGGGGGAGCACTGAAGCTTTCTTT
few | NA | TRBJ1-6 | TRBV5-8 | CASSLVFAAGANDSPLHF | TGTGCCAGCAGCTTGGTTTTCGCTGCAGGGGCCAACGATTCACCCCTCCACTTT
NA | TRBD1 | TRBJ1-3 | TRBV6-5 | CASSYFTGGANTIYF | TGTGCCAGCAGTTACTTTACAGGGGGTGCAAACACCATATATTTT
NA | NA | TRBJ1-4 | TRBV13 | CASSLNRNEKLFF | TGTGCCAGCAGTCTCAATAGGAATGAAAAACTGTTTTTT
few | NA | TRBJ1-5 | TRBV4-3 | CASSQALGPSGPQHF | TGCGCCAGCAGCCAAGCCTTAGGACCCTCCGGGCCCCAGCATTTT
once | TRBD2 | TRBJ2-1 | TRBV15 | CATSRELAGGGYEQFF | TGTGCCACCAGCAGAGAACTAGCGGGAGGGGGATATGAGCAGTTCTTC
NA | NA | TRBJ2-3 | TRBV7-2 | CASRVPPTDTQYF | TGTGCCAGCAGGGTCCCTCCCACAGATACGCAGTATTTT
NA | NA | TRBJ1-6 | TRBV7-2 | CASSLDTIPLHF | TGTGCCAGCAGCTTAGATACGATACCCCTCCACTTT
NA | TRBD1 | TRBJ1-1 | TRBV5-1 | CASSRGQGITEAFF | TGCGCCAGCAGCAGAGGACAGGGGATCACTGAAGCTTTCTTT
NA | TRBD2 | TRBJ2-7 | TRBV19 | CASSRGTSGNPSSYEQYF | TGTGCCAGTAGTCGCGGGACTAGCGGGAATCCAAGCTCCTACGAGCAGTACTTC
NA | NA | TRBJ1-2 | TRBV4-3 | CASSPGGQNYGYTF | TGCGCCAGCAGCCCAGGAGGACAGAACTATGGCTACACCTTC
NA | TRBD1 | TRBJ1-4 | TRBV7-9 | CASQGAGIEKLFF | TGTGCTTCCCAGGGGGCCGGGATTGAAAAACTGTTTTTT
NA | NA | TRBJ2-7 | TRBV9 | CASSVGFDPSSYEQYF | TGTGCCAGCAGCGTAGGCTTTGACCCGAGCTCCTACGAGCAGTACTTC
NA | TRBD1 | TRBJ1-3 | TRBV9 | CASSRRSDRGLAGNTIYF | TGTGCCAGCAGCCGTAGGTCGGACAGGGGGTTAGCTGGAAACACCATATATTTT
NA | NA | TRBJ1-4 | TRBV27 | CASSLSYRSGTNEKLFF | TGTGCCAGCAGTTTATCGTACAGGTCGGGGACTAATGAAAAACTGTTTTTT
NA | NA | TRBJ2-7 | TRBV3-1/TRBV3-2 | CASSQPVGTSYEQYF | TGTGCCAGCAGCCAACCCGTCGGGACCTCCTACGAGCAGTACTTC
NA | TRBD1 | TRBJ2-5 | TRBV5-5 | CASSLSGGAGETQYF | TGTGCCAGCAGCTTATCAGGGGGCGCGGGGGAGACCCAGTACTTC
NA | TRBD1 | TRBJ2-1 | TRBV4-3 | CASSQWTGGGDEQFF | TGCGCCAGCAGCCAATGGACAGGGGGCGGAGATGAGCAGTTCTTC
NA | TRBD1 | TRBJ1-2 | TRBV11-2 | CASSLDQGADGYTF | TGTGCCAGCAGCTTAGATCAGGGGGCGGATGGCTACACCTTC
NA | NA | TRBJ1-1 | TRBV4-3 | CASSHAFGRLNTEAFF | TGCGCCAGCAGCCACGCTTTCGGGAGGTTGAACACTGAAGCTTTCTTT
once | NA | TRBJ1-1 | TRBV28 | CASSIGQMNTEAFF | TGTGCCAGCAGTATAGGACAGATGAACACTGAAGCTTTCTTT
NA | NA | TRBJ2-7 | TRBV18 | CASSPQRTYEQYF | TGTGCCAGCTCACCTCAGAGGACCTACGAGCAGTACTTC
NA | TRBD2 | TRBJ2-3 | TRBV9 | CASSVESSGRAGDTQYF | TGTGCCAGCAGCGTAGAGTCTAGCGGGAGGGCCGGAGATACGCAGTATTTT
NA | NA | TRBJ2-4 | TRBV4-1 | CASSQVTTTQNIQYF | TGCGCCAGCAGCCAAGTCACCACGACTCAAAACATTCAGTACTTC
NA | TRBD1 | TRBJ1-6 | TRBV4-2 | CASSQAGQGAWSPLHF | TGTGCCAGCAGCCAAGCAGGACAGGGGGCATGGTCACCCCTCCACTTT
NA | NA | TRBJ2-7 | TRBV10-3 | CAISEGSYEQYF | TGTGCCATCTCGGAGGGGTCCTACGAGCAGTACTTC
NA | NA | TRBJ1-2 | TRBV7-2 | CASSLGGGYGYTF | TGTGCCAGCAGCTTAGGGGGAGGCTATGGCTACACCTTC
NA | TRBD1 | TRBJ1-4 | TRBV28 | CASSWTGENEKLFF | TGTGCCAGCAGCTGGACAGGGGAGAATGAAAAACTGTTTTTT
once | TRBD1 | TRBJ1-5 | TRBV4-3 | CASSQDHWGQGNQPQHF | TGCGCCAGCAGCCAAGATCATTGGGGACAGGGGAATCAGCCCCAGCATTTT
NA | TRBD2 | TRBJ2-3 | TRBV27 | CASSRTGTTFSTDTQYF | TGTGCCAGCAGCAGAACCGGGACTACGTTTAGCACAGATACGCAGTATTTT
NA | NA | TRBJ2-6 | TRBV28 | CASSLSPGPGANVLTF | TGTGCCAGCAGTTTATCCCCAGGGCCTGGGGCCAACGTCCTGACTTTC
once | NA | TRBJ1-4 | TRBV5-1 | CASSLGGTTTNEKLFF | TGCGCCAGCAGCTTGGGAGGGACCACAACTAATGAAAAACTGTTTTTT
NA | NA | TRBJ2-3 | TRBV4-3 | CASSQVWTDSTDTQYF | TGCGCCAGCAGCCAAGTCTGGACAGACAGCACAGATACGCAGTATTTT
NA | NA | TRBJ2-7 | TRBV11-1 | CASSLPGRQPYEQYF | TGTGCCAGCAGCTTGCCGGGACGGCAACCCTACGAGCAGTACTTC
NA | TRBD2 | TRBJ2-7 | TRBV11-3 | CASSQTPGLAETYEQYF | TGTGCCAGCAGTCAAACCCCGGGACTAGCGGAAACCTACGAGCAGTACTTC
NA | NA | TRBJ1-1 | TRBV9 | CASSVGVGSTEAFF | TGTGCCAGCAGCGTAGGGGTAGGGAGCACTGAAGCTTTCTTT
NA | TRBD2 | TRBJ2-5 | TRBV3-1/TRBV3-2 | CASSRTQLAGGQETQYF | TGTGCCAGCAGCCGCACCCAACTAGCGGGAGGTCAAGAGACCCAGTACTTC
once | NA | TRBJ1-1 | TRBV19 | CASTQTPPTVNTEAFF | TGTGCCAGTACCCAAACTCCCCCAACGGTGAACACTGAAGCTTTCTTT
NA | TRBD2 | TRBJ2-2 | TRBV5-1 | CASNGLAGGTGELFF | TGCGCCAGCAACGGACTAGCGGGAGGCACCGGGGAGCTGTTTTTT
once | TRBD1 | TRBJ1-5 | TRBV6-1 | CASSEISRFVGQRENSNQPQHF | TGTGCCAGCAGTGAAATCAGCCGATTTGTGGGACAGAGAGAAAATAGCAATCAGCCCCAGCATTTT
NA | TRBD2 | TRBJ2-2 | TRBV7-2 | CASSDPWRENTGELFF | TGTGCCAGCAGCGACCCTTGGCGGGAGAATACCGGGGAGCTGTTTTTT
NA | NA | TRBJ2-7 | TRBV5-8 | CASSLRGLSYEQYF | TGTGCCAGCAGCCTGCGAGGGCTCTCCTACGAGCAGTACTTC
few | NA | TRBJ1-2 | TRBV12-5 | CASGDKNYGYTF | TGTGCTAGTGGGGACAAGAACTATGGCTACACCTTC
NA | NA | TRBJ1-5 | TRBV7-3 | CASSLKGISNQPQHF | TGTGCCAGCAGCTTAAAGGGAATTAGCAATCAGCCCCAGCATTTT
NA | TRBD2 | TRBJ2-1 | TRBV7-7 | CASSSGLAGWNEQFF | TGTGCCAGCAGCTCGGGACTAGCGGGATGGAATGAGCAGTTCTTC
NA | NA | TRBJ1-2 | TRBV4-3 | CASSHGQPANYGYTF | TGCGCCAGCAGCCACGGACAGCCAGCTAACTATGGCTACACCTTC
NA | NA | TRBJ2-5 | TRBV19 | CASSRGWGTQETQYF | TGTGCCAGTAGTAGGGGGTGGGGGACCCAAGAGACCCAGTACTTC
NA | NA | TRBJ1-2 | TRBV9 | CASSVGDNYGYTF | TGTGCCAGCAGCGTAGGGGATAACTATGGCTACACCTTC
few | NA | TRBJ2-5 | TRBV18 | CASSPNQETQYF | TGTGCCAGCTCACCCAACCAAGAGACCCAGTACTTC
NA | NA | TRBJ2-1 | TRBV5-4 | CASRPESDEQFF | TGTGCCAGCCGCCCGGAAAGCGATGAGCAGTTCTTC